This T cell receptor (beta chain) was retrieved from a study of type 1 regulatory T cells. Study details: T-allo10 is a Tr1-enriched, alloantigen-specific CD4 T cell product made in vitro.

The length of the CDR3 is 13 residues. Per the germline V gene, CDR1 is SNHLY and CDR2 is FYNNEI. The ends were cut back, 4 bases at V and 1 base at J, with 6 bases in the middle. MiXCR, applied by TCRdb to the reads, yields one record per CDR3 protein. The sample lists roughly 20,000 distinct CDR3 sequences, 9.5% to 13% occurring once. The chain recombines TRBV2 with TRBJ2-3, with D uncertain. The sequence was obtained from a human donor in good health. Sample: CD4+ T cells, either the whole sample or a sorted fraction (not recorded which). The CDR3 here is CASSAVGTDTQYF. CDR3 sequence (DNA): TGTGCCAGCAGTGCAGTGGGCACAGATACGCAGTATTTT.